This TCR beta chain was recovered during a study of regulatory T cells in long-lasting Graves disease. Study-level points and caveats: Persistent patients shared more public clonotypes (approximately 2,800) than new patients (more than 900). Thyroid tissue went unexamined; only peripheral blood was analyzed. Persistent disease showed a preference for TRBV28, TRBJ1-2 and TRBJ2-5.

This CDR3 contains 14 residues. After removal of 7 bases from V and 2 bases from J, the junction contained 4 bases not matched to a gene. Per germline, CDR1 SGHAT and CDR2 FQDESV (reference sequence). Sequencing libraries for TCR beta were prepared with iRepertoire HTBI primers and Arm-PCR of CDR3 regions. MiXCR, run by TCRdb on the multiplex PCR reads, gives a single entry per CDR3 protein. Of about 300,000 distinct CDR3 sequences in the sample, 20% to 25% are singletons; the top ten hold about 56%. Time point defined: persistent/refractory GD, antithyroid drugs over 5 years with positive TRAb. After RNA was extracted from PBMCs, the TCR library was made from it. This clonotype occurred many times. Its antigen is still unknown.

The material sequenced was peripheral blood mononuclear cells (PBMCs), taken when the disease was refractory, from a patient treated with antithyroid drugs. The J gene is TRBJ1-4, the V gene TRBV11-1, with TRBD1 identical over 7 bases. The sequence was obtained from a female donor with Graves disease. CDR3 sequence: CASTTDRTNEKLFF. CDR3 nucleotides: TGTGCCAGCACCACGGACAGGACTAATGAAAAACTGTTTTTT.